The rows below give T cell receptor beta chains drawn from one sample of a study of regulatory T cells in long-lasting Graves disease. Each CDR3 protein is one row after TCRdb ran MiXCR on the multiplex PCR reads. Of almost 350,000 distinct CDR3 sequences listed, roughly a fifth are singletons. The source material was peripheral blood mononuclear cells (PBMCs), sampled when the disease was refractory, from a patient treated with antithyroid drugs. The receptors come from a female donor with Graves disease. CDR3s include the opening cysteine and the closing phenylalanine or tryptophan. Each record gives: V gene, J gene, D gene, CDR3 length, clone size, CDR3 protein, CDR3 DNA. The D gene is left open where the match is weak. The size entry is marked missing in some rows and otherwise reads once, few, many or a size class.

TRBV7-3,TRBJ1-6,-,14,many,CASSQGHYNSPLHF,TGTGCCAGCAGCCAGGGACACTATAATTCACCCCTCCACTTT
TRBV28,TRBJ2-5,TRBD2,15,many,CASSLPLAGAETQYF,TGTGCCAGCAGTTTACCACTAGCGGGAGCGGAGACCCAGTACTTC
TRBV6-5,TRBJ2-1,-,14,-,CASSLNYGIDEQFF,TGTGCCAGCAGTTTAAACTACGGGATTGATGAGCAGTTCTTC
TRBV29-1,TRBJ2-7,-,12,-,CSVGESSYEQYF,TGCAGCGTGGGGGAGAGCTCCTACGAGCAGTACTTC
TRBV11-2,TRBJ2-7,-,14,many,CASSLGSGFDEQYF,TGTGCCAGCAGCTTAGGGTCAGGCTTCGACGAGCAGTACTTC
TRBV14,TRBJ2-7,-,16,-,CASSQDFLGRPYEQYF,TGTGCCAGCAGCCAAGATTTTTTGGGGCGGCCCTACGAGCAGTACTTC
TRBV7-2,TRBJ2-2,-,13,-,CASNLPNTGELFF,TGTGCCAGCAACCTCCCGAACACCGGGGAGCTGTTTTTT
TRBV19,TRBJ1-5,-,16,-,CASSMWRRKGNQPQHF,TGTGCCAGTAGTATGTGGAGGCGTAAGGGCAATCAGCCCCAGCATTTT
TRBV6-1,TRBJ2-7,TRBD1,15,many,CASSGQDRVTYEQYF,TGTGCCAGCAGCGGACAGGACAGGGTAACCTACGAGCAGTACTTC
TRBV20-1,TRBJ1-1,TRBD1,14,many,CSARPGQGIAWAFF,TGCAGTGCTAGACCCGGACAGGGAATAGCGTGGGCTTTCTTT
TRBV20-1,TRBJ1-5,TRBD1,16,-,CSARAAGTGGRQPQHF,TGCAGTGCTAGGGCAGCCGGGACAGGGGGCCGCCAGCCCCAGCATTTT
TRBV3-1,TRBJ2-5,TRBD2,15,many,CASSQEAGPQETQYF,TGTGCCAGCAGCCAAGAAGCGGGGCCCCAAGAGACCCAGTACTTC
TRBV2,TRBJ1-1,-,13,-,CASRRMVDTEAFF,TGTGCCAGCAGGAGAATGGTGGACACTGAAGCTTTCTTT
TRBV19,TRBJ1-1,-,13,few,CASSTARDTEAFF,TGTGCCAGTAGTACCGCAAGGGACACTGAAGCTTTCTTT
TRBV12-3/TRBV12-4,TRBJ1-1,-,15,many,CASSSRRRERTEAFF,TGTGCCAGCAGTTCCCGTCGCCGGGAGAGGACTGAAGCTTTCTTT
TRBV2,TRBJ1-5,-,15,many,CASSDRTARNQPQHF,TGTGCCAGCAGTGACCGCACAGCAAGGAATCAGCCCCAGCATTTT
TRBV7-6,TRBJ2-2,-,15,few,CASSLRGGATGELFF,TGTGCCAGCAGCTTAAGAGGGGGTGCCACCGGGGAGCTGTTTTTT
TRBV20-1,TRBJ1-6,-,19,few,CSARRRVRGNASYNSPLHF,TGCAGTGCTCGCAGGAGGGTTAGGGGAAACGCCTCCTATAATTCACCCCTCCACTTT
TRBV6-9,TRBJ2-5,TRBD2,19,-,CASSEVWGLAGGSFETQYF,TGTGCCAGCAGCGAAGTATGGGGACTAGCGGGAGGATCCTTCGAGACCCAGTACTTC
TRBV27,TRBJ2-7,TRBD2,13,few,CASSSGTSVEQYF,TGTGCCAGCAGTAGCGGGACTAGTGTCGAGCAGTACTTC
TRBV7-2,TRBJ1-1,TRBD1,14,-,CASSPGTAIPEAFF,TGTGCCAGCAGCCCGGGGACAGCGATCCCTGAAGCTTTCTTT
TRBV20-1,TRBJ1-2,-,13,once,CRFGEGTNYGYTF,TGCCGGTTTGGGGAGGGGACTAACTATGGCTACACCTTC
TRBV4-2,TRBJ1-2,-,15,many,CASSQIGGAGYGYTF,TGTGCCAGCAGCCAAATCGGTGGCGCAGGCTATGGCTACACCTTC
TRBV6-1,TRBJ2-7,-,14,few,CASRVDPGVYEQYF,TGTGCCAGCAGGGTGGATCCGGGAGTCTACGAGCAGTACTTC
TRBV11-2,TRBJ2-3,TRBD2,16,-,CASSYRLAGYTDTQYF,TGTGCCAGCAGCTACAGACTAGCGGGGTACACAGATACGCAGTATTTT
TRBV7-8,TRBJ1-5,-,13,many,CASSPSELQPQHF,TGTGCCAGCAGCCCGTCAGAACTTCAGCCCCAGCATTTT
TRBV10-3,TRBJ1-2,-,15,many,CAITAGQFTNYGYTF,TGTGCCATCACCGCAGGACAGTTTACTAACTATGGCTACACCTTC
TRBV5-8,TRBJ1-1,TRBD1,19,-,CASSLAVWDRGPPNTEAFF,TGTGCCAGCAGCTTAGCGGTCTGGGACAGGGGACCGCCGAACACTGAAGCTTTCTTT
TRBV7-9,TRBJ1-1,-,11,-,CASSLRGAAFF,TGTGCCAGCAGCTTGAGGGGAGCAGCTTTCTTT
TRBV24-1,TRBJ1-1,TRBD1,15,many,CATSDSTGGNTEAFF,TGTGCCACCAGTGATTCTACAGGGGGCAACACTGAAGCTTTCTTT
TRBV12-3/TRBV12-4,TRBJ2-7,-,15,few,CASKLGTGYYHEQHF,TGTGCCAGCAAACTCGGGACGGGGTATTATCACGAGCAGCACTTC
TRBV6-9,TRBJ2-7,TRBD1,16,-,CASSYEGQQIVYEQYF,TGTGCCAGCAGTTACGAGGGACAGCAAATAGTCTACGAGCAGTACTTC
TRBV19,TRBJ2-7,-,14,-,CASSPHGSSYEQYF,TGTGCCAGTAGTCCCCATGGTTCCTCCTACGAGCAGTACTTC
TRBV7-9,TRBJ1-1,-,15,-,CASSADRWGVTEAFF,TGTGCCAGCAGCGCAGATAGATGGGGGGTTACTGAAGCTTTCTTT
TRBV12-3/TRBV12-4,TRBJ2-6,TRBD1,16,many,CASSLDRITGANVLTF,TGTGCCAGCAGTTTGGACAGGATTACTGGGGCCAACGTCCTGACTTTC
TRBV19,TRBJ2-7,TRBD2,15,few,CASSIDAGGGYEQYF,TGTGCCAGTAGTATAGACGCGGGCGGGGGCTACGAGCAGTACTTC
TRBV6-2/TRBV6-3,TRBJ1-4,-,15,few,CASSSDRVNLEKLFF,TGTGCCAGCAGTTCAGACCGGGTCAACCTTGAAAAACTGTTTTTT
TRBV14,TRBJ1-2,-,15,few,CASSQGPGLGYGYTF,TGTGCCAGCAGCCAAGGACCGGGGTTGGGGTATGGCTACACCTTC
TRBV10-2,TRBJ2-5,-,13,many,CASSERGWETQYF,TGCGCCAGCAGTGAGCGGGGTTGGGAGACCCAGTACTTC
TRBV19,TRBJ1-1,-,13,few,CASSHRDILEAFF,TGTGCCAGTAGTCACCGGGACATACTTGAAGCTTTCTTT
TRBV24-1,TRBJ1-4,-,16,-,CATSDPQTYRDEKLFF,TGTGCCACCAGTGATCCCCAGACCTATCGGGATGAAAAACTGTTTTTT
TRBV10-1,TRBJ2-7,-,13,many,CASMVLAGYEQYF,TGCGCCAGCATGGTATTGGCGGGATACGAGCAGTACTTC